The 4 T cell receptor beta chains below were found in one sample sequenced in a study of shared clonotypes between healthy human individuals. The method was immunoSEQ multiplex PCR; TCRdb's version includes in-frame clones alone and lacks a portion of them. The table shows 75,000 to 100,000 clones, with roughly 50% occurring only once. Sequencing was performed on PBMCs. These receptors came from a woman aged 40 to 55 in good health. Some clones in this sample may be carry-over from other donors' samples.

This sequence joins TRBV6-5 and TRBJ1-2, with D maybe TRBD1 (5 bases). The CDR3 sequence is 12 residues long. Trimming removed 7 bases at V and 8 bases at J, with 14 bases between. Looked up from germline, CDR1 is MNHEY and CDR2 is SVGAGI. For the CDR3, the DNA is TGTGCCAGCAAAACAAGGGACTGGGGCTACACCTTC. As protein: CASKTRDWGYTF.

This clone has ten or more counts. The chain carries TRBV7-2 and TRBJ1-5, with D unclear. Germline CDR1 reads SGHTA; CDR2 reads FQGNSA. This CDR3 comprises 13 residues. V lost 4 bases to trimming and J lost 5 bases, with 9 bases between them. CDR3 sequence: CASSSRVDQPQHF. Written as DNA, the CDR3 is TGTGCCAGCAGCTCTAGGGTTGATCAGCCCCAGCATTTT.

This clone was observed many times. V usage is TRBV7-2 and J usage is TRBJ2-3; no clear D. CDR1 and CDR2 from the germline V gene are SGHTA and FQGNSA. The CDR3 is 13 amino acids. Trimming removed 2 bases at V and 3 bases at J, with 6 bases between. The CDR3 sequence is CASSLLGTDTQYF. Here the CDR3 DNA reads TGTGCCAGCAGCTTACTTGGGACAGATACGCAGTATTTT. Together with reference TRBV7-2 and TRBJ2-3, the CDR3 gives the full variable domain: GAGVSQSPSNKVTEKGKDVELRCDPISGHTALYWYRQSLGQGLEFLIYFQGNSAPDKSGLPSDRFSAERTGGSVSTLTIQRTQQEDSAVYLCASSLLGTDTQYFGPGTRLTVL.

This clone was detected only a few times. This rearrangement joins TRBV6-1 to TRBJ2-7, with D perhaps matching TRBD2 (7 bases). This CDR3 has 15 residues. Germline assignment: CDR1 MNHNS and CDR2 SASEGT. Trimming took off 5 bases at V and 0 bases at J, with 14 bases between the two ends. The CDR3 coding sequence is TGTGCCAGCAGTCCTCGACGGGGGGCCTCCTACGAGCAGTACTTC. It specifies CASSPRRGASYEQYF.